One T cell receptor beta chain is described in this entry. These data originate in a study of blood T cells in healthy people across ages. Using a J-beta primer mix together with a sample-barcoded 5' primer, a second PCR was run for roughly 6 to 12 cycles. TCRdb ran MiXCR on the 5' RACE reads and lists one entry per CDR3 protein. This sample has hundreds of thousands of distinct CDR3 sequences, with 40% to 45% found just once. The CDR3 loop spans 15 amino acids. Germline V gives CDR1 SGHVS, CDR2 FQNEAQ. Trimming stripped 5 bases from V and 6 bases from J, with 18 bases between. Sequenced input: blood. The chain has TRBV7-8 and TRBJ2-3, with a tentative D call TRBD2 (6 bases). This receptor was obtained from a man older than 75 in good health. The CDR3 DNA reads as TGTGCCAGCAGCCCGCTAGCGCTACGGGCCGATACGCAGTATTTT. It encodes CASSPLALRADTQYF.